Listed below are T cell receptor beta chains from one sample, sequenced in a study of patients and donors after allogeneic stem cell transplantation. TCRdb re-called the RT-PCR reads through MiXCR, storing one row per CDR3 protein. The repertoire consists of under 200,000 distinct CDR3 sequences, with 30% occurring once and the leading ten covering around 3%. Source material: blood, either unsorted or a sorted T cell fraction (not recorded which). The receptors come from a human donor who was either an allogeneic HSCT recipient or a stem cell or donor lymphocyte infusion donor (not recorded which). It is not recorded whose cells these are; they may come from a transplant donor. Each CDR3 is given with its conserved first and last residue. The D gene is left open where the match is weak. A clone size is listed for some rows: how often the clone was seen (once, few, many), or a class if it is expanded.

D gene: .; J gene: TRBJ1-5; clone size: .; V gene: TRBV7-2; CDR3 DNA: TGTGCCAGCAGCTTAGGGACAGTCCGGAGCAATCAGCCCCAGCATTTT; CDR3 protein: CASSLGTVRSNQPQHF
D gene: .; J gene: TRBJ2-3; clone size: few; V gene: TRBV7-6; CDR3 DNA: TGTGCCAGCAGCAAACCCCCACTAGGAGCAGATACGCAGTATTTT; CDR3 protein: CASSKPPLGADTQYF
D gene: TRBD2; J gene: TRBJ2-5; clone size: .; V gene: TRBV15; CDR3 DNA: TGTGCCACCAGCAGAGATTTGGGAACACTAGCGGGAGGGGAGACCCAGTACTTC; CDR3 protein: CATSRDLGTLAGGETQYF
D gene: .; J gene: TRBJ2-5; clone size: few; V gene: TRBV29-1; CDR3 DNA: TGCAGCGTTGTCGTTATCGAGCGGAACCAAGAGACCCAGTACTTC; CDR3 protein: CSVVVIERNQETQYF
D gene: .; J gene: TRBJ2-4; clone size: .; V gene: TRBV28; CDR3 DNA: TGTGCCAGCAGTTTCGGGTTGGAAAACATTCAGTACTTC; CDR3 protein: CASSFGLENIQYF
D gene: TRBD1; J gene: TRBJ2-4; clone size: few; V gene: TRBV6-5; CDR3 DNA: TGTGCCAGCAGATCAACAGGGGTCAGGGACATTCAGTACTTC; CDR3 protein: CASRSTGVRDIQYF
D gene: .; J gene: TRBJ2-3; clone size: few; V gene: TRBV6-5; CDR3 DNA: TGTGCCACTCCCTCGGAGACTAGCACAGATACGCAGTATTTT; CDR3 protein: CATPSETSTDTQYF
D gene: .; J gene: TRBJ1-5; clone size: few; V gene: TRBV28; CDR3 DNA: TGTGCCAGCAGTTTAAACAGGGTAAATCAGCCCCAGCATTTT; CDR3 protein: CASSLNRVNQPQHF
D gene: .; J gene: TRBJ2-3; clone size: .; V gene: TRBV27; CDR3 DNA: TGTGCCAGCAGTTTATTCGGGCAGTCCCTCGATACGCAGTATTTT; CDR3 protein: CASSLFGQSLDTQYF
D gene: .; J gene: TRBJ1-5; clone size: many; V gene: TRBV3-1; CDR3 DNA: TGTGCCAGCAGCCAAGCCGAAAACGGGCCCCAGCATTTT; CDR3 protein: CASSQAENGPQHF
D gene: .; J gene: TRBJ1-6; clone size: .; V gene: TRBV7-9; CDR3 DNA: TGTGCCAGCAGTTCGATCGGGGGCGAGTCACCCCTCCACTTT; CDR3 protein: CASSSIGGESPLHF
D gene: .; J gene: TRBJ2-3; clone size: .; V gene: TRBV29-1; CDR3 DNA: TGCAGCGTTGCAGCGGTGGATACGCAGTATTTT; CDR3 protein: CSVAAVDTQYF
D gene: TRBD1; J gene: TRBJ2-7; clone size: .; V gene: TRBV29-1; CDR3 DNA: TGCAGCGCCTCCGACAGGGCCGAGCAGTACTTC; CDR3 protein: CSASDRAEQYF
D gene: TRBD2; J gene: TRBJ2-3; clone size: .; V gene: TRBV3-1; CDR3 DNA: TGTGCCAGCAGCCAAGAGGGCCCTGGGGCTAGCGGGAAGGCAGATACGCAGTATTTT; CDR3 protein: CASSQEGPGASGKADTQYF
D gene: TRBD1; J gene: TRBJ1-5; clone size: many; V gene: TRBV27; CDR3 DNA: TGTGCCAGCAGTTACAGGGGTGGGCAGCCCCAGCATTTT; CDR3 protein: CASSYRGGQPQHF
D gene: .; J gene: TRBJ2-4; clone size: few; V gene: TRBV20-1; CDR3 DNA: TGCAGTGCCAGTAGTATGGGGGCCAAAAACATTCAGTACTTC; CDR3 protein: CSASSMGAKNIQYF
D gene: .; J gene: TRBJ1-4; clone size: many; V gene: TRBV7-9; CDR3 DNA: TGTGCCAGCAGCTTAATCGGAACGGGGGAAAAACTGTTTTTT; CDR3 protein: CASSLIGTGEKLFF
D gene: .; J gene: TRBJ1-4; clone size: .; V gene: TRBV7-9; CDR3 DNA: TGTGCCAGCAGCTTTGAGGGTGGAGCTGAAAAACTGTTTTTT; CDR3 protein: CASSFEGGAEKLFF
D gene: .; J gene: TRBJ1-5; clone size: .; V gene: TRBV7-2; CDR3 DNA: TGTGCCAGCAGCTTATGGGCAGATAGCAATCAGCCCCAGCATTTT; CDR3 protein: CASSLWADSNQPQHF
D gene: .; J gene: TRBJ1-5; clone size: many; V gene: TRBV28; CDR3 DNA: TGTGCCAGCAGGCAGCCTGGACGACCCCAGCATTTT; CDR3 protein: CASRQPGRPQHF
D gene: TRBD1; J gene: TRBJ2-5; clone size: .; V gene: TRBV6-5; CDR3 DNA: TGTGCCAGCAGGAAAGGGACGCAGGGGGTTGAAACCCAGTACTTC; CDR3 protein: CASRKGTQGVETQYF
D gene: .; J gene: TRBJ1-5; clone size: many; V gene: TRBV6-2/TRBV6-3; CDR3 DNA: TGTGCCAGCAGTTGGGGGAAAGGGAGCAATCAGCCCCAGCATTTT; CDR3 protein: CASSWGKGSNQPQHF
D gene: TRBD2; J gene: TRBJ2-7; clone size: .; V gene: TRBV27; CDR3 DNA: TGTGCCAGCAGTTTATCGCTCCCGGGACTAGCGTTCGCCTACGAGCAGTACTTC; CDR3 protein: CASSLSLPGLAFAYEQYF
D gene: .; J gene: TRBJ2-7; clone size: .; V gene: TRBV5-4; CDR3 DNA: TGTGCCAGCAGCTTGGCAGGGCATCTCTACGAGCAGTACTTC; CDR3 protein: CASSLAGHLYEQYF
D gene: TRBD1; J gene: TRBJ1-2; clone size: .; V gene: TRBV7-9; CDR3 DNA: TGTGCCAGCAGCCCGGGACAGACCGTCTATGGCTACACCTTC; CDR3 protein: CASSPGQTVYGYTF
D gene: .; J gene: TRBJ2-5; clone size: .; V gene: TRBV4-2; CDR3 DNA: TGTGCCAGCAGCCAACCCCCCCAAGAGACCCAGTACTTC; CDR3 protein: CASSQPPQETQYF
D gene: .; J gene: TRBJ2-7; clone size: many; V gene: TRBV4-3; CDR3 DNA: TGCGCCAGCAGCCAAGACTGGACGCCCTCCACCCTCTACTACGAGCAGTACTTC; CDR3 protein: CASSQDWTPSTLYYEQYF
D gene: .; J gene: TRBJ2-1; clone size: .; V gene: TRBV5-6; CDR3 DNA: TGTGCCAGCAGCTTCTATGGGCCGCATGAGCAGTTCTTC; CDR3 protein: CASSFYGPHEQFF
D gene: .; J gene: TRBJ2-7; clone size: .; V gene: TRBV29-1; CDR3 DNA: TGCAGCGTCCGGGCCGGGGGATACGAGCAGTACTTC; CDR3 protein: CSVRAGGYEQYF
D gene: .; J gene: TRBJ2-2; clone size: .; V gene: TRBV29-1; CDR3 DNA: TGCAGCGTCGCGGTTCCAGGCACCGGGGAGCTGTTTTTT; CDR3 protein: CSVAVPGTGELFF
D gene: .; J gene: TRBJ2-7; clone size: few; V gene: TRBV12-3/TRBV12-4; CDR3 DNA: TGTGCCAGCAGTTACAGGGATGGGTCCTCCGAGCAGTACTTC; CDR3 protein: CASSYRDGSSEQYF
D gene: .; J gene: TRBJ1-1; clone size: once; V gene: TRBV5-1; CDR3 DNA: TGCGCCAGCAGCTTGGGGGGGACTGGAGCTTTCTTT; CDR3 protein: CASSLGGTGAFF
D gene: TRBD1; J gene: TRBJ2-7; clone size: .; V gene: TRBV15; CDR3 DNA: TGTGCCACCAGCGGGGCGACAGGGGCCTTAGTAGACGAGCAGTACTTC; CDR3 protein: CATSGATGALVDEQYF
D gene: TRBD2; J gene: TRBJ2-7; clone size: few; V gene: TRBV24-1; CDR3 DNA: TGTGCCACCAGTCTAGCGGACACGGTTTCCTACGAGCAGTACTTC; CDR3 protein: CATSLADTVSYEQYF
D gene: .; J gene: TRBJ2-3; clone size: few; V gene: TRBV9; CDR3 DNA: TGTGCCAGCAGCGTAGATCTGAGGGATACGCAGTATTTT; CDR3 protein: CASSVDLRDTQYF
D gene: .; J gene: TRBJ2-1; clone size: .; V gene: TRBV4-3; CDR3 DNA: TGCGCCAGCAGCCAAGGCTTCAGGACCTACAATGAGCAGTTCTTC; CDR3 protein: CASSQGFRTYNEQFF
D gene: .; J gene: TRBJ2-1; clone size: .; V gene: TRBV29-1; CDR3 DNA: TGCAGCGTTGCTCCTGTAGTCAATGAGCAGTTCTTC; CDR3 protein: CSVAPVVNEQFF